Listed below are T cell receptor beta chains from one sample, sequenced in a study of Graves' ophthalmopathy and Graves' hyperthyroidism. TCRdb independently ran MiXCR on the multiplex PCR reads; one entry per CDR3 protein. The sample carries 1 million to 1.3 million distinct CDR3 sequences, less than 45% recorded once. What was sequenced was peripheral blood or thyroid tissue (not recorded which). The receptors come from an adult man with Graves' hyperthyroidism. The CDR3 runs from the conserved cysteine through the conserved F or W. D genes are given only for firm matches. Only part of the rows carry a size: once, few, many, or a class if the clone is expanded.

d_call j_call v_call clone_size cdr3_aa cdr3_nt
. TRBJ1-2 TRBV7-2 . CASSSEPLDWVSGYTF TGTGCCAGCAGCTCCGAACCACTGGACTGGGTATCGGGCTACACCTTC
. TRBJ1-2 TRBV12-3/TRBV12-4 . CASTPGWVYGYTF TGTGCCAGCACCCCCGGTTGGGTCTATGGCTACACCTTC
. TRBJ2-5 TRBV20-1 many CSASPRGVLAQYF TGCAGTGCTAGTCCCAGGGGGGTTTTGGCCCAGTACTTC
. TRBJ2-7 TRBV29-1 many CSEDRGSSYEQYF TGCAGCGAGGATCGGGGCTCATCCTACGAGCAGTACTTC
TRBD2 TRBJ2-2 TRBV7-9 . CASSLGSGGAGELFF TGTGCCAGCAGCTTAGGTAGCGGGGGTGCCGGGGAGCTGTTTTTT
TRBD2 TRBJ2-2 TRBV10-3 many CAISPGTSGIGELFF TGTGCCATCAGCCCCGGGACTAGCGGTATCGGGGAGCTGTTTTTT
. TRBJ2-5 TRBV20-1 many CSAPKGARETQYF TGCAGTGCCCCTAAAGGGGCTCGTGAGACCCAGTACTTC
TRBD1 TRBJ1-4 TRBV5-1 few CASSLRPGQSNEKLFF TGCGCCAGCAGTCTACGACCGGGACAGAGTAATGAAAAACTGTTTTTT
. TRBJ2-3 TRBV25-1 . CASSEWVGTDTQYF TGTGCCAGCAGTGAATGGGTCGGAACAGATACGCAGTATTTT
. TRBJ1-6 TRBV20-1 few CSAYPRSSSPLPF TGCAGTGCTTACCCGAGGAGCTCCTCACCCTTGCCCTTT
TRBD1 TRBJ1-2 TRBV10-3 . CASSWGTEYGYTF TGTGCCAGCAGTTGGGGGACAGAATATGGCTACACCTTC
. TRBJ2-5 TRBV15 many CATSRDARKETQYF TGTGCCACCAGCAGAGATGCCAGAAAAGAGACCCAGTACTTC
. TRBJ2-2 TRBV7-9 many CASSGRRNTGELFF TGTGCCAGCAGTGGGCGCAGGAACACCGGGGAGCTGTTTTTT
. TRBJ1-1 TRBV6-2/TRBV6-3 . CASYGGDTEAFF TGTGCCAGCTACGGGGGCGACACTGAAGCTTTCTTT
TRBD1 TRBJ2-7 TRBV20-1 many CSAGDPTGDDEQYF TGCAGTGCTGGAGACCCGACAGGGGACGACGAGCAGTACTTC
. TRBJ2-5 TRBV29-1 many CSVESQEGTQYF TGCAGCGTTGAGTCCCAGGAAGGGACCCAGTACTTC
TRBD1 TRBJ2-5 TRBV7-2 few CASSLVGTGYSETQYF TGTGCCAGCAGCTTAGTAGGGACAGGGTATTCAGAGACCCAGTACTTC
. TRBJ1-5 TRBV6-2/TRBV6-3 few CASSTPDPSQPQHF TGTGCCAGCTCTACGCCTGATCCGAGTCAGCCCCAGCATTTT
. TRBJ1-5 TRBV6-5 many CASTQGPFQPQHF TGTGCCAGCACCCAGGGTCCTTTTCAGCCCCAGCATTTT
. TRBJ2-7 TRBV29-1 many CSVLGSGTYEQYF TGCAGCGTTCTGGGTAGCGGCACCTACGAGCAGTACTTC
TRBD1 TRBJ1-2 TRBV7-9 many CASSRLDRGYGYTF TGTGCCAGCAGTCGCCTTGACAGGGGCTATGGCTACACCTTC
TRBD1 TRBJ2-5 TRBV12-3/TRBV12-4 few CASSLEQGRETQYF TGTGCCAGCAGTTTAGAACAGGGGCGGGAGACCCAGTACTTC
. TRBJ2-2 TRBV12-3/TRBV12-4 once CASRRGENPGELFF TGTGCCTCCCGCCGCGGGGAGAACCCCGGGGAGCTGTTTTTT
. TRBJ2-7 TRBV6-1 few CASSSLSSNYEQYF TGTGCCAGCAGTTCGTTATCAAGCAACTACGAGCAGTACTTC
. TRBJ1-3 TRBV6-6 few CASSYSKGDTIYF TGTGCCAGCAGTTACTCGAAAGGGGACACCATATATTTT
. TRBJ1-2 TRBV7-2 few CASQENQDNYGYTF TGTGCCAGCCAAGAGAACCAGGACAACTATGGCTACACCTTC
. TRBJ2-5 TRBV7-3 few CASSRRKGQKTQYF TGTGCCAGCAGCCGACGGAAGGGACAAAAGACCCAGTACTTC
. TRBJ1-1 TRBV29-1 . CSSDLHTEAFF TGCAGCTCGGACTTACACACTGAAGCTTTCTTT
. TRBJ2-7 TRBV20-1 many CSATRTDLYEQYF TGCAGTGCTACCCGGACAGATCTCTACGAGCAGTACTTC
. TRBJ2-7 TRBV4-2 . CASSQEVSGAHLSYEQYF TGTGCCAGCAGCCAAGAGGTTAGCGGAGCCCACCTCTCCTACGAGCAGTACTTC
TRBD1 TRBJ2-2 TRBV2 . CASLGTGSTGELFF TGTGCCAGCCTCGGGACAGGGAGCACCGGGGAGCTGTTTTTT
. TRBJ2-7 TRBV11-2 many CASSSVSGAVSSYEQYF TGTGCCAGCAGCAGTGTGTCAGGAGCGGTGAGCTCCTACGAGCAGTACTTC
TRBD1 TRBJ2-7 TRBV25-1 . CASSEAGTGADEQYF TGTGCCAGCAGTGAAGCCGGGACAGGGGCCGACGAGCAGTACTTC
. TRBJ2-6 TRBV19 many CASRAMRGGANVLTF TGTGCCAGTAGGGCCATGAGAGGGGGGGCCAACGTCCTGACTTTC
TRBD1 TRBJ1-2 TRBV7-9 . CASIRSGTALNYGYTF TGTGCCAGCATCAGGTCCGGGACAGCCCTTAACTATGGCTACACCTTC
. TRBJ1-3 TRBV2 many CASSAPGGRSGNTIYF TGTGCCAGCAGTGCCCCGGGAGGGCGATCTGGAAACACCATATATTTT
. TRBJ1-4 TRBV7-8 . CASSLDENPRTALEEKLFF TGTGCCAGCAGCTTAGACGAGAACCCGAGGACAGCTTTAGAAGAAAAACTGTTTTTT
TRBD1 TRBJ1-2 TRBV14 . CASSQSGTGVHGYTF TGTGCCAGCAGCCAAAGCGGGACAGGGGTGCATGGCTACACCTTC
. TRBJ1-2 TRBV7-9 many CASSYEAGDYGYTF TGTGCCAGCAGCTATGAGGCAGGGGACTATGGCTACACCTTC
TRBD1 TRBJ1-5 TRBV19 many CASSGTVMDQPQHF TGTGCCAGTAGCGGGACAGTGATGGATCAGCCCCAGCATTTT
. TRBJ1-1 TRBV5-1 once CASSPVAQKNTEAFF TGCGCCAGCAGCCCAGTGGCACAGAAGAACACTGAAGCTTTCTTT
. TRBJ2-7 TRBV7-3 . CASSLTRPSYEQYF TGTGCCAGCAGCTTAACTAGGCCTTCCTACGAGCAGTACTTC
. TRBJ1-1 TRBV5-1 many CASSLVSVGNTEAFF TGCGCCAGCAGCTTGGTTTCCGTGGGGAACACTGAAGCTTTCTTT
. TRBJ1-1 TRBV19 many CASSIGQSGGTEAFF TGTGCCAGTAGTATAGGGCAGTCGGGAGGAACTGAAGCTTTCTTT
. TRBJ1-3 TRBV2 few CASSERVIRNLNYGNTIYF TGTGCCAGCAGTGAACGAGTTATAAGAAACCTCAACTACGGAAACACCATATATTTT
. TRBJ1-6 TRBV7-4 . CAGSADSPLHF TGTGCCGGCAGCGCTGATTCACCCCTCCACTTT
TRBD1 TRBJ1-4 TRBV28 once CASSMWTGGEKLFF TGTGCCAGCTCCATGTGGACAGGGGGAGAAAAACTGTTTTTT
. TRBJ2-7 TRBV5-1 . CASSLKLRYEQYF TGCGCCAGCAGCTTAAAACTACGGTACGAGCAGTACTTC
. TRBJ2-5 TRBV10-3 . CAISVGADYQETQYF TGTGCCATCAGCGTGGGGGCGGATTACCAAGAGACCCAGTACTTC
. TRBJ2-5 TRBV3-1 many CASSPTTGQETQYF TGTGCCAGCAGCCCAACGACAGGTCAAGAGACCCAGTACTTC
TRBD1 TRBJ2-7 TRBV2 . CASSVRGTGTYEQYF TGTGCCAGCAGTGTGCGAGGGACAGGCACCTACGAGCAGTACTTC
. TRBJ2-5 TRBV29-1 . CSVETAETQYF TGCAGCGTTGAGACGGCAGAGACCCAGTACTTC
TRBD1 TRBJ2-7 TRBV14 . CASSPLDRVAEQYF TGTGCCAGCAGCCCTTTGGACAGGGTGGCCGAGCAGTACTTC
. TRBJ2-2 TRBV13 few CASSSGVSGGELFF TGTGCCAGCAGCTCAGGGGTTAGCGGCGGGGAGCTGTTTTTT
. TRBJ1-1 TRBV2 many CASKAGIEAFF TGTGCCAGCAAGGCAGGGATTGAAGCTTTCTTT